This entry concerns a single T cell receptor beta chain. Germline CDR1 reads SNHLY; CDR2 reads FYNNEI. Losses at the gene ends were 3 bases for V and 1 base for J; bases not matched to a gene: 4. This CDR3 is 17 amino acids long. The sample originates from a study of blood T cell repertoires in COVID-19. Per the original methods: Reference gene primer amplification in the assay estimated nucleated cell counts. The method was immunoSEQ multiplex PCR; TCRdb's version includes in-frame clones alone and lacks a portion of them. V, J and clone size reflect that table, while D and trimming were determined from the DNA. Among fewer than 65,000 clones, less than 90% were seen once, and the ten largest hold about 1.2%.

This receptor was identified in a man aged 60 to 75 with acute or convalescent COVID-19. The sample was peripheral blood. V gene TRBV2 combines with J gene TRBJ2-1; TRBD2 matches 12 bases. The CDR3 bases are TGTGCCAGCAGTGAGACTAGCGGGGGCGTGTCCTACAATGAGCAGTTCTTC. Translated: CASSETSGGVSYNEQFF.